One sample yielded the 23 T cell receptor beta chains listed below, sequenced in a study of shared T cell receptors in the human thymus. TCRdb's copy holds only in-frame clones and misses some; the assay was immunoSEQ multiplex PCR. The sample contains about 660,000 clones, around 89% of which appear only once. These sequences were also reported in another study, on human thymus T cells.

The source material was thymocytes. The receptor source for this set is a boy under three years old with a congenital heart defect.

The chain combines TRBV27 with TRBJ2-5, with 8 nucleotides matching TRBD1. Trimming cost V 5 bases and J 4 bases; bases outside gene matches: 9. CDR1 and CDR2 (germline): MNHEY, SMNVEV (reference sequence). The CDR3 extends over 15 amino acids. The CDR3 bases are TGTGCCAGCAGTGCGACAGGGGCTCGTAGAGAGACCCAGTACTTC. Encoded protein: CASSATGARRETQYF.

This chain links TRBV11-3 with TRBJ2-5, with TRBD1 matching 10 bases. The V gene end was trimmed by 4 bases and the J gene end by 0 bases; junction bases not matched to a gene: 5. CDR1 is SGHNT, CDR2 YENEEA, per germline. The CDR3 spans 16 residues. The CDR3 sequence is CASSSTGTGDQETQYF. The DNA of the CDR3 is TGTGCCAGCAGCTCTACCGGGACAGGGGACCAAGAGACCCAGTACTTC.

The V and J genes are TRBV4-3 and TRBJ2-3; D gene unclear. V lost 0 bases and J 1 base, leaving 8 bases between the germline ends. This CDR3 is built from 15 residues. Germline values: CDR1 LGHNA, CDR2 YSLEER. The CDR3 here is CASSQEPLRTDTQYF. The CDR3 DNA sequence: TGCGCCAGCAGCCAAGAGCCACTCCGCACAGATACGCAGTATTTT.

Notes on this clone: The junction departs from germline at one end; a sequencing error may be responsible. This chain links TRBV10-1 with TRBJ2-1; D is unresolved. This CDR3 has 14 amino acids. Germline loops: CDR1 WNHNN, CDR2 SYGVQD (reference sequence). CDR3 DNA sequence: TGCGCCAGCAGTGCTATACCCTCCAACAATGAGCAGTTCTTC. As protein: CASSAIPSNNEQFF.

This clone has more than one count but fewer than ten. This chain connects TRBV5-1 to TRBJ2-7; TRBD1 matches 7 bases. Trimming removed 0 bases from V and 3 bases from J; junction bases left unmatched: 9. CDR3 length: 16 residues. Germline values: CDR1 SGHRS, CDR2 YFSETQ. The chain's CDR3 is CASSLAINRDSYEQYF. Here the CDR3 DNA reads TGCGCCAGCAGCTTGGCCATTAACCGGGACAGCTACGAGCAGTACTTC.

V and J are TRBV7-9 and TRBJ2-4, with D uncertain. The CDR3 spans 18 residues. The germline V gene encodes CDR1 SEHNR and CDR2 FQNEAQ (reference sequence). The V end was cut by 0 bases, the J end by 1 base, with 16 bases between. The chain's CDR3 is CASSLASGLALAKNIQYF. CDR3 nucleotides: TGTGCCAGCAGCTTAGCATCTGGGTTAGCATTGGCCAAAAACATTCAGTACTTC.

The CDR3 sequence is CASRDGTSGSVYEQFF. As DNA, the CDR3 is TGCGCCAGCAGAGACGGGACTAGCGGGAGTGTCTATGAGCAGTTCTTC. The V call is TRBV10-2, the J call TRBJ2-1, with 14 bases fitting TRBD2. The CDR3 covers 16 residues. V dropped 6 bases and J dropped 8; count of bases not matched to a gene: 9. CDR1 is WSHSY and CDR2 is SAAADI in the germline V gene.

The gene calls are TRBV5-5 and TRBJ1-2; the D gene is possibly TRBD1 (6 bases). Trimming took off 1 base at V and 6 bases at J, with 10 bases between the two ends. The CDR3 runs 13 residues. CDR1 and CDR2 (germline): SGHKS, YYEKEE (reference sequence). The CDR3 sequence is CASSLPRGDGYTF. CDR3 in DNA: TGTGCCAGCAGCTTGCCCAGGGGAGATGGCTACACCTTC. Full variable domain (rest looked up from reference TRBV5-5 and TRBJ1-2): DAGVTQSPTHLIKTRGQQVTLRCSPISGHKSVSWYQQVLGQGPQFIFQYYEKEERGRGNFPDRFSARQFPNYSSELNVNALLLGDSALYLCASSLPRGDGYTFGSGTRLTVV.

The chain carries TRBV6-1 and TRBJ2-3, with TRBD1 as a possible D gene (6 bases). V was cut by 3 bases and J by 0 bases, with 16 bases left in between. Germline lookup yields CDR1 MNHNS and CDR2 SASEGT. The CDR3 sequence is 17 residues long. The CDR3 region is CASSDHSGHVSTDTQYF. CDR3 coding DNA: TGTGCCAGCAGTGACCACTCGGGACATGTTAGCACAGATACGCAGTATTTT.

This rearrangement joins TRBV7-2 to TRBJ2-1, with a tentative D call TRBD2 (5 bases). V was trimmed by 6 bases and J by 10 bases, leaving 25 bases between them. CDR1 and CDR2 from the germline V gene are SGHTA and FQGNSA. This CDR3 has 16 amino acids. CDR3 DNA sequence: TGTGCCAGCAGACGGGGTGGCCCGCTCGCCGGGGAGGAGCAGTTCTTC. Translated, it gives CASRRGGPLAGEEQFF.

The V call is TRBV27, the J call TRBJ1-5, with D uncertain. Trimming pared 0 bases from V and 7 bases from J, leaving 4 bases between. Germline assignment: CDR1 MNHEY and CDR2 SMNVEV (reference sequence). The CDR3 is 12 residues long. CDR3 sequence reads: CASSLSQQPQHF. The CDR3 nucleotides are TGTGCCAGCAGTTTATCACAACAGCCCCAGCATTTT.

The chain recombines TRBV7-2 with TRBJ2-3; 9 bases map to TRBD2. The trim removed 4 bases at V and 4 bases at J, leaving 9 bases unmatched. CDR3 length: 16 amino acids. Germline CDR1 SGHTA, CDR2 FQGNSA. This CDR3 reads CASSSIAGAAADTQYF. CDR3 sequence (DNA): TGTGCCAGCAGCTCAATAGCGGGGGCGGCAGCAGATACGCAGTATTTT.

The V call is TRBV21-1, the J call TRBJ2-5; the table names TRBD2, a call not compared with the DNA. TRBV21-1 is given as a pseudogene. The CDR3 is 16 residues long. CDR3 sequence: CASSNRRARGPETQYF. The CDR3 DNA reads TGTGCCAGCAGCAACCGACGAGCCCGGGGTCCAGAGACCCAGTACTTC.

V usage is TRBV6-4 and J usage is TRBJ1-4, with 7 bases fitting TRBD1. Trimming at V came to 5 bases and at J to 7 bases, leaving 19 bases not matched to a gene. The CDR3 runs 18 residues. The V gene's germline CDR1 is MRHNA and CDR2 SNTAGT. CDR3 in amino acids: CASSYRTGTVSTGEKLFF. The CDR3 DNA is TGTGCCAGCAGTTACCGCACCGGGACAGTGAGTACGGGTGAAAAACTGTTTTTT.

The V call is TRBV4-1, the J call TRBJ2-7, with TRBD2 matching 14 bases. The ends lost 1 base at V and 6 bases at J; junction bases unmatched: 14. The CDR3 has 19 residues. Germline assignment: CDR1 MGHRA and CDR2 YSYEKL. The DNA of the CDR3 is TGCGCCAGCAGCCAAGCCCGGACTAGCGGGAGGTTGGGGCGCAGCGAGCAGTACTTC. Translating gives CASSQARTSGRLGRSEQYF.

A single count supports this clone. The chain has TRBV19 and TRBJ2-3; TRBD2 matches 7 bases. CDR3 length equals 15 residues. Germline assignment: CDR1 LNHDA and CDR2 SQIVND (reference sequence). J lost 1 base, V lost 6 bases, and 7 bases had no gene match. The CDR3 DNA reads as TGTGCCAGTAGGAACCCTGGGGGGGGCACAGATACGCAGTATTTT. The encoded protein is CASRNPGGGTDTQYF.

This rearrangement joins TRBV7-3 to TRBJ2-1, with TRBD2 identical over 14 bases. The germline V gene has CDR1 SGHTA and CDR2 FQGTGA. With 5 bases clipped from V and 1 base from J, the junction kept 13 bases outside the gene matches. The CDR3 is 20 residues long. This CDR3 is CASSTPPGTSGSGSYNEQFF. CDR3 coding DNA: TGTGCCAGCAGCACCCCTCCCGGGACTAGCGGGAGCGGGTCCTACAATGAGCAGTTCTTC.

The chain carries TRBV6-5 and TRBJ1-4, with a tentative D call TRBD1 (5 bases). The CDR3 is made up of 13 amino acids. Germline CDR1 is MNHEY and CDR2 is SVGAGI. The V end lost 7 bases, the J end lost 4 bases, and 10 bases lay between the germline ends. CDR3 residues: CASTGVNNEKLFF. CDR3 DNA: TGTGCCAGCACGGGGGTTAATAATGAAAAACTGTTTTTT.

This rearrangement joins TRBV27 to TRBJ2-7; D perhaps matches TRBD1 (6 bases). CDR3 length equals 15 residues. Germline CDR1 reads MNHEY; CDR2 reads SMNVEV (reference sequence). V lost 6 bases to trimming and J lost 2 bases, with 17 bases between them. The CDR3 spells CASSFRQVVPYEQYF. The DNA of the CDR3 is TGTGCCAGCAGCTTCAGACAGGTCGTCCCCTACGAGCAGTACTTC.

The J gene is TRBJ2-5, the V gene TRBV27; 8 bases align to TRBD1. The DNA end favors TRBJ2-7, so the J call may be wrong. Germline V gene data show CDR1 as MNHEY and CDR2 as SMNVEV (reference sequence). The CDR3 consists of 15 residues. The CDR3, as DNA: TGTGCCAGCAGTTTAGTCCAGGGGGCCTCCTACGAGCAGTACTTC. Amino acid sequence: CASSLVQGASYEQYF.

The chain employs TRBV28 and TRBJ2-7, with D possibly matching TRBD2 (6 bases). Per germline, CDR1 MDHEN and CDR2 SYDVKM. Trimming left V 3 bases short and J 0 bases short, with 12 bases between. The CDR3 totals 15 residues. The CDR3 DNA follows: TGTGCCAGCAGTTTGGCACCCGGGAGCTCCTACGAGCAGTACTTC. Protein: CASSLAPGSSYEQYF.

This chain uses TRBV9 with TRBJ2-7, with 10 bases that match TRBD2. From germline, CDR1 is SGDLS and CDR2 YYNGEE. The CDR3 has 15 amino acids. Trimming cost V 0 bases and J 1 base; bases outside gene matches: 1. CDR3 nucleotides: TGTGCCAGCAGCGTAGAACTAGCGGGGTCCTACGAGCAGTACTTC. This translates into CASSVELAGSYEQYF. Using reference TRBV9 and TRBJ2-7 for the parts outside the CDR3, the full variable domain is DSGVTQTPKHLITATGQRVTLRCSPRSGDLSVYWYQQSLDQGLQFLIQYYNGEERAKGNILERFSAQQFPDLHSELNLSSLELGDSALYFCASSVELAGSYEQYFGPGTRLTVT.

The chain uses TRBV10-3 and TRBJ1-2; a possible D gene is TRBD1 (6 bases). This CDR3 is 13 amino acids long. V lost 11 bases and J lost 4, with 17 bases in between. CDR1 is ENHRY and CDR2 is SYGVKD in the germline V gene. CDR3 amino acids: CASRGGLGYGYTF. The CDR3 bases are TGTGCCTCCCGGGGGGGCCTCGGCTATGGCTACACCTTC.